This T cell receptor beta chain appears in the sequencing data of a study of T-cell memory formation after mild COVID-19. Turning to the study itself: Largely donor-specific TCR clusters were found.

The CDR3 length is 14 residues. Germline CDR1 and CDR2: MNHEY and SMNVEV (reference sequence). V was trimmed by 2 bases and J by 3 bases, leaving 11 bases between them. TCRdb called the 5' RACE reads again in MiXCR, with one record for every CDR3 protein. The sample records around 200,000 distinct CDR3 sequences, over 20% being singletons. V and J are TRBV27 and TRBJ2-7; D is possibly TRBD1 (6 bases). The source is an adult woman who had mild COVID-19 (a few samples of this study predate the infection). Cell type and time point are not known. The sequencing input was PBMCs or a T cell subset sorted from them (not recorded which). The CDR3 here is CASSLRVGGYEQYF. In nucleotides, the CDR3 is TGTGCCAGCAGTTTACGGGTAGGGGGCTACGAGCAGTACTTC.